This T cell receptor (beta chain) is drawn from a study of blood T cell repertoires in COVID-19. Study background: Acute and convalescent COVID-19 samples came from the United States, Italy and Spain. In each case, the material was cDNA or gDNA derived from T cells, B-cell-depleted T cells, or PBMCs.

CDR3 size: 14 residues. V gave up 8 bases and J gave up 5 bases, with 18 bases separating them. CDR1 and CDR2 (germline): MDHEN, SYDVKM. In the original processing: Amplification with reference gene primers provided the estimates of nucleated cell counts. Measured with immunoSEQ multiplex PCR; TCRdb has only the in-frame clones, and not every one. V, J and clone size are those of that table, while D and trimming were read from the DNA. This table has 76,000 or so clones, roughly 85% appearing once. The sequencing sample was made of peripheral blood. The chain uses TRBV28 and TRBJ2-5; tentative D call: TRBD2 (6 bases). The source is a man in his thirties or forties with acute or convalescent COVID-19. CDR3 region: CASGSPGLVETQYF. The CDR3 DNA is TGTGCCAGCGGTTCCCCGGGACTTGTGGAGACCCAGTACTTC.